A selection of T cell receptor beta chains follows, all from one sample in a study of blood T cell repertoires in COVID-19. The method was immunoSEQ multiplex PCR; TCRdb's version includes in-frame clones alone and lacks a portion of them. The sample records roughly 190,000 clones, 80% to 90% being singletons. The sequenced sample was peripheral blood. The receptors were gathered from a man over 45 with active or convalescent COVID-19. The CDR3 runs from the conserved cysteine through the conserved F or W. D genes are given only for firm matches. The size entry is marked missing in some rows and otherwise reads once, few, many or a size class.

V gene,D gene,J gene,clone size,CDR3 DNA,CDR3 protein
TRBV28,-,TRBJ1-6,-,TGTGCCCTAAGCTCCTATAATTCACCCCTCCACTTT,CALSSYNSPLHF
TRBV28,TRBD1,TRBJ1-2,-,TGTGCCAGCAGTTTATATCAGGACAGGGGAGGCTATGGCTACACCTTC,CASSLYQDRGGYGYTF
TRBV5-4,TRBD2,TRBJ2-7,few,TGTGCCAGCAGCTCCGGGGCCGGGGGGTACGAGCAGTACTTC,CASSSGAGGYEQYF
TRBV5-8,TRBD1,TRBJ1-5,few,TGTGCCAGCAGGTCCTTACGGGACAGAAAATATGCTAGCAATCAGCCCCAGCATTTT,CASRSLRDRKYASNQPQHF
TRBV6-6,TRBD1,TRBJ1-5,once,TGTGCCACCCAGGCGAGACAGGGGGCTGGCAATCAGCCCCAGCATTTT,CATQARQGAGNQPQHF
TRBV27,-,TRBJ2-3,-,TGTGCCAGCAATCCTCTGAACATCTTAAGCACAGATACGCAGTATTTT,CASNPLNILSTDTQYF
TRBV6-5,TRBD1,TRBJ2-5,-,TGTGCCAGCAGAACCGCACCGGGACAGAAAGAGACCCAGTACTTC,CASRTAPGQKETQYF
TRBV4-2,-,TRBJ2-7,-,TGTGCCAGCAGCCAATCTGGGAGTGGCCGCTCCTACGAGCAGTACTTC,CASSQSGSGRSYEQYF
TRBV14,TRBD1,TRBJ1-2,-,TGTGCCAGCAGCGTTTCCGGGACAGGATCTCTGTGGGGCTATGGCTACACCTTC,CASSVSGTGSLWGYGYTF
TRBV11-3,TRBD1,TRBJ1-3,-,TGTGCCAGCAGTCCGGACAGGGTTGGAAACACCATATATTTT,CASSPDRVGNTIYF
TRBV18,TRBD1,TRBJ1-1,-,TGTGCCAGCTCAGGGACAGGTATGAACACTGAAGCTTTCTTT,CASSGTGMNTEAFF
TRBV6-5,-,TRBJ1-5,-,TGTGCCAGCAGCCGGACAGTCCGCAATCAGCCCCAGCATTTT,CASSRTVRNQPQHF
TRBV28,-,TRBJ2-7,-,TGTGCCAGCAGACCGAGCTCCTACGAGCAGTACTTC,CASRPSSYEQYF
TRBV2,TRBD1,TRBJ2-7,few,TGTGCCAGCATGACGGACAGGGGGCTTTCCGAGCAGTACTTC,CASMTDRGLSEQYF
TRBV7-9,TRBD1,TRBJ2-1,-,TGTGCCAGCAGTTTCACATTAGACAGGGGGGGCTACAATGAGCAGTTCTTC,CASSFTLDRGGYNEQFF
TRBV5-6,-,TRBJ1-2,-,TGTGCCAGCAGCTTGGGTCCCAGCGAAACAGCGGGTGGCTACACCTTC,CASSLGPSETAGGYTF
TRBV5-4,TRBD1,TRBJ2-7,-,TGTGCCAGCAGACTTGGACAGGACTCATACGAGCAGTACTTC,CASRLGQDSYEQYF
TRBV3-1/TRBV3-2,-,TRBJ2-3,-,TGTGCCAGCAGCCCTTTAGGGGCAGGAGATACGCAGTATTTT,CASSPLGAGDTQYF
TRBV30,-,TRBJ2-2,-,TGTGCCTGGACCCGGGAGTCCGGTTACACCGGGGAGCTGTTTTTT,CAWTRESGYTGELFF
TRBV9,TRBD2,TRBJ2-2,-,TGTGCCAGCAGCGTCGGGACTAGCGGAATCACCGGGGAGCTGTTTTTT,CASSVGTSGITGELFF
TRBV6-6,TRBD1,TRBJ1-2,-,TGTGCCAGCACGCAGGGGGCAATCTCTGGCTACACCTTC,CASTQGAISGYTF
TRBV28,-,TRBJ2-7,-,TGTGCCAGCAGTTCTTGGGGCCTCCCTGGGGAGCAGTACTTC,CASSSWGLPGEQYF
TRBV3-1/TRBV3-2,-,TRBJ1-2,-,TGTGCCAGCAGCCAAGATTCTAGGGGCTATGGCTACACCTTC,CASSQDSRGYGYTF
TRBV18,-,TRBJ2-5,-,TGTGCCAGCTCACCACCAGCGTCCCAAGAGACCCAGTACTTC,CASSPPASQETQYF